The text below deals with one T cell receptor (beta chain). The antigen is unknown. These data belong to a study of CXCR3-negative and CXCR3-positive naive CD8 T cells. Study-level findings and limits: Comparison of naive cells showed more hydrophobic TRB CDR3s in CXCR3-positive than in CXCR3-negative naive cells. Naive subsets showed comparable surface CD5, and TCR interaction strength was also inferred from TRB CDR3 physicochemistry. Diversity proved comparably high across both naive subsets and much lower in memory CD8+ cells. Freshly isolated PBMCs were used in most assays, given partial CXCR3 loss after freezing. TRBV-TRBJ usage was similar across naive CXCR3 subsets but distinct in memory cells.

TRB cDNA was prepared as libraries by UMI-labeled 5' RACE. No DNA is given; TCRdb re-called the 5' RACE reads and lists each CDR3 protein once. Across 110,000 or so distinct CDR3 sequences, the top ten clones capture about 0.34% of the sample. Germline CDR1 SEHNR, CDR2 FQNEAQ (reference sequence). This CDR3 is 13 amino acids long. The TCR originated in a human donor in good health. Some clones in this sample may be carry-over from other donors' samples. The sequenced material came from naive CXCR3+ CD8+ T cells from blood. As for subset: CD45RO-CCR7+CD27+CD95- naive CD8+ T cells expressing CXCR3 (TNR3+). The V and J genes are TRBV7-9 and TRBJ2-7; lacking DNA, the TRBD1 call made by TCRdb goes unchecked. The CDR3 loop reads CASSPPGDHEQYF.